The rows below give T cell receptor beta chains drawn from one sample of a study of blood T cell repertoires in COVID-19. Clones were sequenced by immunoSEQ multiplex PCR, and TCRdb holds only the in-frame ones, with some missing. The table records 130,000 to 150,000 clones, about 82% of them present only once. Sequencing was done on a sample of peripheral blood. These receptors were collected from a woman between 35 and 50 years old with active or convalescent COVID-19. Both conserved end residues are part of each CDR3. The order of the fields is J gene, clone size, D gene, V gene, CDR3 protein, CDR3 DNA. The D gene is left open where the match is weak. The size of a clone is reported for some rows only, either as once, few or many, or as a class for expanded clones.

TRBJ2-5 NA TRBD2 TRBV6-5 CASSYSPGGRAETQYF TGTGCCAGCAGTTACTCGCCGGGGGGGCGAGCAGAGACCCAGTACTTC
TRBJ2-1 NA TRBD1 TRBV24-1 CATSDPGQGALEQFF TGTGCCACCAGTGATCCGGGACAGGGGGCTCTTGAGCAGTTCTTC
TRBJ1-4 NA NA TRBV1 CTSSQDGGVREKLFF TGCACCAGCAGCCAAGACGGCGGGGTTAGAGAAAAACTGTTTTTT
TRBJ2-3 NA TRBD1 TRBV25-1 CASSETGGPTDTQYF TGTGCCAGCAGTGAAACAGGGGGCCCCACAGATACGCAGTATTTT
TRBJ1-2 few TRBD1 TRBV11-2 CASSLVGGRGNYGYTF TGTGCCAGCAGCTTAGTTGGTGGCAGGGGGAACTATGGCTACACCTTC
TRBJ1-4 NA NA TRBV5-4 CASSLGGAGSEKLFF TGTGCCAGCAGCTTGGGCGGGGCAGGAAGTGAAAAACTGTTTTTT
TRBJ1-1 once TRBD1 TRBV19 CASSNRQGLEAFF TGTGCCAGTAGTAATCGACAGGGGCTTGAAGCTTTCTTT
TRBJ1-1 NA TRBD1 TRBV10-3 CATRDRVSTEAFF TGTGCCACCCGGGACAGGGTAAGCACTGAAGCTTTCTTT
TRBJ2-1 NA TRBD1 TRBV7-2 CASSLVGQGDNEQFF TGTGCCAGCAGCTTAGTAGGACAGGGGGATAATGAGCAGTTCTTC
TRBJ1-3 NA NA TRBV28 CASSFLQSSGNTIYF TGTGCCAGCAGTTTTTTACAGAGCTCTGGAAACACCATATATTTT
TRBJ1-4 NA NA TRBV5-1 CASTYRERSVGKLFF TGCGCCAGCACCTATCGGGAACGCAGCGTCGGAAAACTGTTTTTT
TRBJ1-2 NA NA TRBV6-1 CASSEGGSYGYTF TGTGCCAGCAGTGAAGGAGGGTCCTATGGCTACACCTTC
TRBJ1-4 NA TRBD1 TRBV5-1 CASSLVPGGVTTNEKLFF TGCGCCAGCAGCTTGGTGCCAGGGGGCGTCACGACTAATGAAAAACTGTTTTTT
TRBJ1-5 once NA TRBV21-1 CASSKGHGVYSNQPQHF TGTGCCAGCAGCAAAGGACACGGGGTGTATAGCAATCAGCCCCAGCATTTT
TRBJ2-1 NA NA TRBV6-2/TRBV6-3 CASSYRAGIWEQFF TGTGCCAGCAGTTACCGCGCAGGGATTTGGGAGCAGTTCTTC
TRBJ2-7 NA TRBD1 TRBV28 CASSLPWRDRAYEQYF TGTGCCAGCAGTCTACCTTGGAGGGACAGGGCGTACGAGCAGTACTTC
TRBJ1-5 NA NA TRBV30 CAWGAAGNQPQHF TGTGCCTGGGGGGCGGCGGGCAATCAGCCCCAGCATTTT
TRBJ2-3 NA TRBD2 TRBV5-6 CASSLDSGRRTDTQYF TGTGCCAGCAGCTTGGATAGCGGGAGACGCACAGATACGCAGTATTTT
TRBJ1-1 NA NA TRBV10-3 CAISGTTGNTEAFF TGTGCCATCAGTGGAACCACAGGGAACACTGAAGCTTTCTTT
TRBJ2-2 NA TRBD1 TRBV6-6 CASRGQGGGELFF TGTGCCAGCAGAGGACAGGGTGGCGGGGAGCTGTTTTTT
TRBJ2-7 NA TRBD2 TRBV4-3 CASSQGLAGTKQYF TGCGCCAGCAGCCAAGGACTAGCGGGGACAAAGCAGTACTTC
TRBJ1-2 NA TRBD1 TRBV2 CASSPRETGLYGYTF TGTGCCAGCAGTCCTAGAGAGACAGGGCTCTATGGCTACACCTTC
TRBJ2-7 NA NA TRBV11-3 CASSLDPSGSYEQYF TGTGCCAGCAGCTTAGATCCCAGCGGCTCCTACGAGCAGTACTTC
TRBJ2-1 once TRBD2 TRBV7-2 CASSWTSGTYNEQFF TGTGCCAGCAGCTGGACTAGCGGAACCTACAATGAGCAGTTCTTC
TRBJ2-3 once NA TRBV7-2 CASSSSGTLSTDTQYF TGTGCCAGCAGCTCGTCCGGGACACTAAGCACAGATACGCAGTATTTT
TRBJ1-2 once TRBD1 TRBV2 CASSEDRGLGYTF TGTGCCAGCTCGGAGGACAGGGGGCTTGGCTACACCTTC
TRBJ1-3 NA NA TRBV3-1/TRBV3-2 CASSPDSSGNTIYF TGTGCCAGCAGCCCAGACAGCTCTGGAAACACCATATATTTT
TRBJ2-7 NA NA TRBV7-9 CASSLGQSSSYEQYF TGTGCCAGCAGCCTAGGACAGTCCTCCTCCTACGAGCAGTACTTC
TRBJ1-2 NA NA TRBV23-1 CASSLIVLPVPYGYTF TGCGCCAGCAGTCTCATAGTCCTTCCTGTCCCCTATGGCTACACCTTC
TRBJ2-7 NA NA TRBV6-1 CASSDRGSYEQYF TGTGCCAGCAGTGACCGGGGCTCCTACGAGCAGTACTTC
TRBJ1-1 NA NA TRBV7-2 CASSRQGGHTEAFF TGTGCCAGCAGCCGCCAGGGTGGGCACACTGAAGCTTTCTTT
TRBJ2-3 NA TRBD1 TRBV5-1 CASSLGRGGGLDTQYF TGCGCCAGCAGCTTGGGAAGAGGGGGCGGTTTAGATACGCAGTATTTT
TRBJ2-7 few NA TRBV30 CAWSVGVREEQYF TGTGCCTGGAGTGTTGGAGTCAGGGAAGAGCAGTACTTC
TRBJ1-2 NA NA TRBV3-1/TRBV3-2 CASSHDNHYGYTF TGTGCCAGCAGCCACGACAACCACTATGGCTACACCTTC